The 27 T cell receptor beta chains given below trace back to one sample, sequenced in a study of T cells in women clearing cervical HPV infection. The assay was immunoSEQ multiplex PCR, and TCRdb's table has in-frame clones only and misses some. Its table lists about 22,000 clones. The specimen sequenced was blood buffy coat. These receptors were obtained from a woman between 18 and 70 years old with a cervical HPV16 infection that either progressed to CIN3+ or cleared (not recorded which).

In regard to this clone: The sequence runs out 3 residues before the end of the CDR3; the remainder is reconstructed from the germline J gene. This chain uses TRBV10-3 with TRBJ2-1; 14 nucleotides align to TRBD2. The J segment lost 5 bases and the V segment lost 6 bases, leaving 3 bases of the junction unmatched. Germline CDR1 and CDR2: ENHRY and SYGVKD. CDR3 length equals 15 residues. CDR3 DNA, as far as it was read: TGTGCCATCAGGGGACTAGCGGGGGCCCACAATGAG. It translates to CAIRGLAGAHNE. The entire CDR3 reads CAIRGLAGAHNEQFF.

With regard to this clone: The read falls 3 residues short of the CDR3 end, and the missing part is taken from the germline J gene. This chain links TRBV6-1 with TRBJ2-4, with D possibly TRBD2 on 5 matching bases. Per germline, CDR1 MNHNS and CDR2 SASEGT. This CDR3 is built from 15 residues. This chain's CDR3 is CASSASRAPDYGQYF. CDR3 DNA (partial): TGTGCCAGCAGTGCGTCAAGGGCCCCCGACTATGGT.

Notes on this clone: The read halts 3 residues ahead of the CDR3 end, with the missing end drawn from the germline J gene. The V and J genes are TRBV7-2 and TRBJ2-1, with 7 bases aligning to TRBD2. CDR3 length equals 13 residues. V lost 6 bases to trimming and J lost 7 bases; unmatched junction nucleotides: 6. From germline, CDR1 is SGHTA and CDR2 FQGNSA. The part of the CDR3 DNA that was read is TGTGCCAGCAGTGTTAGGACTAGGAATGAG. Translation: CASSVRTRNE. The complete CDR3 protein is CASSVRTRNEQFF.

In the case of this clone: The CDR3 goes on 3 residues after the read ends, and that part is filled in from the germline J gene. The V and J genes are TRBV4-2 and TRBJ2-1, with D maybe TRBD2 (6 bases). CDR3 size: 17 residues. Trimming cost V 2 bases and J 3 bases, with 17 bases left between them. Per the germline V gene, CDR1 is LGHNA and CDR2 is YNFKEQ. The CDR3 loop is CASSQPGLRGYYNEQFF. Incomplete CDR3 DNA: TGTGCCAGCAGCCAACCGGGACTCCGGGGGTACTACAATGAG.

As concerns this clone: Sequencing ends 3 residues short of the CDR3 end; the germline J gene provides the rest. This rearrangement joins TRBV20-1 to TRBJ1-6; D is ambiguous. The CDR3 is 13 amino acids. Germline V gene sequence: CDR1 DFQATT, CDR2 SNEGSKA (reference sequence). V dropped 6 bases and J dropped 7 bases, with 13 bases sitting between them. Incomplete CDR3 DNA: TGCAGTGCCCCGCCCCCCGGGAATTCACCC. Translated: CSAPPPGNSP. The CDR3 in its entirety is CSAPPPGNSPLHF.

With respect to this clone: The read ends 3 residues shy of where the CDR3 ends; the end is completed using the germline J gene. The V call is TRBV2, the J call TRBJ2-7; 8 nucleotides align to TRBD1. Germline CDR1 and CDR2: SNHLY and FYNNEI. Trimming took 8 bases from V and 2 from J; bases not matched to a gene: 2. This CDR3 is 12 amino acids long. The CDR3 sequence: CASAQGAYEQYF. The CDR3 DNA, read in part, is TGTGCCAGCGCACAGGGGGCCTACGAG.

Regarding this clone: The CDR3 end falls 3 residues outside the read, so it is completed with the germline J gene. The rearrangement uses TRBV10-2 and TRBJ2-3, with 11 bases fitting TRBD2. This CDR3 contains 15 residues. The germline V gene has CDR1 WSHSY and CDR2 SAAADI. CDR3 DNA, as far as it was read: TGCGCCAGCAGTGATCGGACTAGCGGGCAAGAGACG. It codes for CASSDRTSGQET. The full CDR3 protein reads CASSDRTSGQETQYF.

As to this clone: The read halts 3 residues ahead of the CDR3 end, with the missing end drawn from the germline J gene. J is TRBJ1-6 and V is TRBV5-1, with 7 bases identical to TRBD1. The germline gives CDR1 SGHRS, CDR2 YFSETQ. J was trimmed by 9 bases and V by 2 bases; bases with no gene match: 8. The CDR3 length is 15 residues. The sequenced CDR3 bases are TGCGCCAGCAGCTTATCTGGGACAGTTGGTTCACCC. Its translation is CASSLSGTVGSP. The entire CDR3 is CASSLSGTVGSPLHF.

Regarding this clone: The CDR3 end is not reached by the read, which stops 3 residues before it; the germline J gene fills it in. V is TRBV2 and J is TRBJ1-2, with unresolved D. The CDR3 totals 13 residues. Per the germline V gene, CDR1 is SNHLY and CDR2 is FYNNEI. CDR3 amino acids: CAIAQDWNQPYTF. The sequenced CDR3 bases are TGTGCCATCGCCCAGGACTGGAATCAGCCC.

Remarks on this clone: The missing CDR3 end, 3 residues past where the read stops, is filled in from the germline J gene. This chain connects TRBV19 to TRBJ1-3; unclear D gene. Trimming took off 6 bases at V and 4 bases at J, with 19 bases between the two ends. This CDR3 spans 16 amino acids. Germline V gene lookup returns CDR1 LNHDA and CDR2 SQIVND (reference sequence). CDR3 DNA, as far as it was read: TGTGCCAGTAGCACAACTAAAGATACATCCGGAAACACC. Amino acid sequence: CASSTTKDTSGNT. The whole CDR3 region reads CASSTTKDTSGNTIYF.

To note about this clone: The CDR3 is cut off 3 residues early in the read; its end comes from the germline J gene. The rearrangement uses TRBV18 and TRBJ2-7, with D perhaps TRBD1 (5 bases). The germline CDR1 and CDR2 sequences are KGHSH and LQKENI. The CDR3 covers 16 residues. Between the trimmed V and J ends, which lost 2 bases and 4 bases, there was a span of 18 bases. CDR3 residues: CASSPLRAGKEYEQYF. The part of the CDR3 DNA that was read is TGTGCCAGCTCACCATTGAGAGCAGGGAAGGAGTACGAG. The full variable domain, rest sourced from reference TRBV18 and TRBJ2-7, is NAGVMQNPRHLVRRRGQEARLRCSPMKGHSHVYWYRQLPEEGLKFMVYLQKENIIDESGMPKERFSAEFPKEGPSILRIQQVVRGDSAAYFCASSPLRAGKEYEQYFGPGTRLTVT.

With respect to this clone: Sequencing ends 3 residues short of the CDR3 end; the germline J gene provides the rest. The chain combines TRBV5-4 with TRBJ2-3; TRBD1 agrees at 7 bases. The CDR3 contains 15 residues. V lost 1 base and J lost 3; bases outside the gene matches: 5. Germline V lookup: CDR1 SGHNT, CDR2 YYREEE (reference sequence). The covered CDR3 bases are TGTGCCAGCAGCTTGCTGGGACAGAGTACAGATACG. Amino acid sequence: CASSLLGQSTDT. Given in full, the CDR3 is CASSLLGQSTDTQYF. Variable domain in full (rest from reference TRBV5-4 and TRBJ2-3): ETGVTQSPTHLIKTRGQQVTLRCSSQSGHNTVSWYQQALGQGPQFIFQYYREEENGRGNFPPRFSGLQFPNYSSELNVNALELDDSALYLCASSLLGQSTDTQYFGPGTRLTVL.

The CDR3 spells CASSHSGGTGRVEKLFF. Incomplete CDR3 DNA: TGCGCCAGCAGCCATTCCGGTGGTACAGGGCGTGTGGAAAAG. V usage is TRBV5-1 and J usage is TRBJ2-2; TRBD1 might be the D (6 bases). The read ends 3 residues shy of where the CDR3 ends; the end is completed using the germline J gene. From germline, CDR1 is SGHRS and CDR2 YFSETQ. CDR3 size: 17 residues.

On this clone itself: The missing CDR3 end, 3 residues past where the read stops, is filled in from the germline J gene. The genes are TRBV5-4 and TRBJ2-7; 9 bases fit TRBD2. The CDR3 has 14 amino acids. Germline V lookup: CDR1 SGHNT, CDR2 YYREEE (reference sequence). After removal of 4 bases from V and 4 bases from J, the junction contained 6 bases not matched to a gene. This chain's CDR3 is CASSVTAGGYEQYF. The part of the CDR3 DNA that was read is TGTGCCAGCAGCGTCACGGCGGGAGGGTACGAG.

As to this clone: From the germline J gene comes the end of the CDR3, since the read stops 3 residues before it. The rearrangement joins TRBV7-2 to TRBJ2-2, with 7 bases identical to TRBD1. The CDR3 consists of 16 residues. Germline V gene data show CDR1 as SGHTA and CDR2 as FQGNSA. V lost 0 bases, J lost 3 bases, and 4 bases stayed unmatched. Partial CDR3 DNA: TGTGCCAGCAGCTTAGCTCGACAGGGAGACACCGGGGAG. Translated, it gives CASSLARQGDTGE. The entire CDR3 reads CASSLARQGDTGELFF. Supplemented by reference TRBV7-2 and TRBJ2-2, the full variable domain reads GAGVSQSPSNKVTEKGKDVELRCDPISGHTALYWYRQSLGQGLEFLIYFQGNSAPDKSGLPSDRFSAERTGGSVSTLTIQRTQQEDSAVYLCASSLARQGDTGELFFGEGSRLTVL.

Turning to this clone: From the germline J gene comes the end of the CDR3, since the read stops 3 residues before it. The V call is TRBV2, the J call TRBJ1-1, with D unclear. This CDR3 is 16 amino acids long. Germline V gives CDR1 SNHLY, CDR2 FYNNEI. The V gene lost 2 bases and the J gene lost 3 bases, with 16 bases spanning the gap. CDR3 loop: CASSESSLDKYTEAFF. CDR3 bases read: TGTGCCAGCAGTGAATCAAGCCTAGATAAGTACACTGAA.

As regards this clone: The read is 3 residues too short to cover the CDR3 end, so that end is filled in from the germline J gene. The chain joins TRBV5-1 to TRBJ1-2; 9 bases match TRBD1. Germline CDR1 is SGHRS and CDR2 is YFSETQ. After removal of 6 bases from V and 5 bases from J, the junction contained 8 bases not matched to a gene. This CDR3 comprises 14 residues. CDR3 amino acids: CASTLGQGRYGYTF. The sequenced part of the CDR3 DNA is TGCGCCAGCACCTTAGGACAGGGGAGGTATGGC.

Comments on this clone: The read comes to an end 3 residues before the CDR3 does, leaving the germline J gene to fill in the end. This chain joins TRBV7-9 and TRBJ1-2; TRBD1 aligns across 7 bases. The germline V gene has CDR1 SEHNR and CDR2 FQNEAQ (reference sequence). The CDR3 is 15 amino acids. After removal of 2 bases from V and 6 bases from J, the junction contained 9 bases not matched to a gene. Incomplete CDR3 DNA: TGTGCCAGCAGCTTACTGGTAGGGGGCGCGGATGGC. It codes for CASSLLVGGADG. The CDR3 reads in full as CASSLLVGGADGYTF.

A word on this clone: The read ends 3 residues shy of where the CDR3 ends; the end is completed using the germline J gene. V usage is TRBV20-1 and J usage is TRBJ2-7, with a tentative D call TRBD2 (7 bases). The germline CDR1 and CDR2 sequences are DFQATT and SNEGSKA (reference sequence). This CDR3 region has 15 residues. The V end was cut by 1 base, the J end by 2 bases, with 15 bases between. The sequenced part of the CDR3 DNA is TGCAGTGCTAGAGTAGAACAGGGAGGGACCTACGAG. This sequence encodes CSARVEQGGTYE. The CDR3, in full, reads CSARVEQGGTYEQYF.

The sequenced part of the CDR3 DNA is TGTGCCAGCAGCCCACCGGGGAACACTGAA. Translating it yields CASSPPGNTE. The complete CDR3 protein is CASSPPGNTEAFF. The J gene is TRBJ1-1, the V gene TRBV13, with no clear D. Coverage ceases 3 residues before the CDR3 finishes, and the germline J gene fills in the end. The germline V gene encodes CDR1 PRHDT and CDR2 FYEKMQ (reference sequence). This CDR3 has 13 residues. The V and J ends lost 5 bases and 1 base respectively, with 8 bases between them.

Measured by frequency, this clone is medium-sized (0.01 to 0.1%). The missing CDR3 end, 3 residues past where the read stops, is filled in from the germline J gene. The V call is TRBV29-1, the J call TRBJ2-3, with D perhaps TRBD1 (5 bases). The CDR3 runs to 14 residues. CDR1 is SQVTM, CDR2 ANQGSEA, per germline. V was clipped by 4 bases and J by 0 bases, with 11 bases between them. The CDR3 loop is CSVGGQTSTDTQYF. CDR3 DNA (partial): TGCAGCGTTGGTGGACAAACTAGCACAGATACG.

Notes on this clone: The read terminates 3 residues ahead of where the CDR3 ends, so the germline J gene completes it. The gene calls are TRBV20-1 and TRBJ2-1, with 7 bases matching TRBD1. This CDR3 is built from 14 residues. The junction had 5 bases not matched to a gene; V was cut back by 1 base and J by 5 bases. Germline V gene sequence: CDR1 DFQATT, CDR2 SNEGSKA (reference sequence). The CDR3 loop is CSARVGTANNEQFF. CDR3 DNA (partial): TGCAGTGCTAGAGTTGGGACAGCCAACAATGAG.

A note on this clone: The read ends 3 residues before the CDR3 terminus; that terminus is restored from the germline J gene. V usage is TRBV7-9 and J usage is TRBJ1-2; D remains unclear. Germline V CDR1 and CDR2: SEHNR, FQNEAQ (reference sequence). The CDR3 contains 12 residues. The sequenced part of the CDR3 DNA is TGTGCCAGCAGCTTAATGTACAATGAC. Residues: CASSLMYND. The whole CDR3 sequence reads CASSLMYNDYTF.

As concerns this clone: The read gets to within 3 residues of the CDR3 end, and the germline J gene fills in the rest. The chain links TRBV11-2 to TRBJ2-2; D is perhaps TRBD1 (6 bases). CDR1 and CDR2 (germline): SGHAT, FQNNGV. This CDR3 is built from 13 residues. CDR3 DNA, as far as it was read: TGTGCCAGCAGCTCGGACAGAGACTCACCG. Translating it yields CASSSDRDSP. The full CDR3 protein is CASSSDRDSPLFF. The full variable domain, rest sourced from reference TRBV11-2 and TRBJ2-2, is EAGVAQSPRYKIIEKRQSVAFWCNPISGHATLYWYQQILGQGPKLLIQFQNNGVVDDSQLPKDRFSAERLKGVDSTLKIQPAKLEDSAVYLCASSSDRDSPLFFGEGSRLTVL.

Concerning this clone: The read terminates 3 residues before the CDR3 end, so the remaining end is supplied by the germline J gene. The gene calls are TRBV5-6 and TRBJ2-7; the D is unclear. V shed 1 base and J shed 0 bases, with 5 bases lying between them. CDR1 is SGHDT, CDR2 YYEEEE, per germline. The CDR3 runs to 13 residues. The CDR3: CASSLTVSYEQYF. The CDR3 DNA, read in part, is TGTGCCAGCAGCTTGACAGTCTCCTACGAG. The whole variable domain, filled in from reference TRBV5-6 and TRBJ2-7, reads DAGVTQSPTHLIKTRGQQVTLRCSPKSGHDTVSWYQQALGQGPQFIFQYYEEEERQRGNFPDRFSGHQFPNYSSELNVNALLLGDSALYLCASSLTVSYEQYFGPGTRLTVT.

As to this clone: The read finishes 3 residues shy of the CDR3 end, and the germline J gene is used to complete it. The chain recombines TRBV5-1 with TRBJ1-1, with a tentative D call TRBD1 (5 bases). Germline V lookup: CDR1 SGHRS, CDR2 YFSETQ. The CDR3 runs to 15 residues. Trimming cost V 4 bases and J 3 bases, with 16 bases left between them. CDR3 DNA, as far as it was read: TGCGCCAGCAGCCCCCGAGGAGGGGCGGACACTGAA. Its translation is CASSPRGGADTE. The full-length CDR3 reads as CASSPRGGADTEAFF.

Concerning this clone itself: The read terminates 3 residues before the CDR3 end, so the remaining end is supplied by the germline J gene. This sequence joins TRBV5-6 and TRBJ2-7; tentative D call: TRBD1 (6 bases). CDR3 length: 14 residues. Per germline, CDR1 SGHDT and CDR2 YYEEEE. Trimming removed 0 bases from V and 5 bases from J, with 12 bases in between. The CDR3 bases that were read are TGTGCCAGCAGCTTGGACAGGGATTTTGACGAG. Translated: CASSLDRDFDE. The whole CDR3 region reads CASSLDRDFDEQYF.